The 12 T cell receptor beta chains given below trace back to one sample, sequenced in a study of cytomegalovirus exposure and HLA in healthy donors. Researchers ran the PCR with 60 Vbeta and 13 Jbeta primers. Clones were read by immunoSEQ multiplex PCR, and TCRdb kept only the in-frame ones, dropping some. The repertoire holds approximately 170,000 clones, with under 85% as singletons. The sample comprised PBMCs. These receptors were taken from a female donor in good health and CMV-seronegative.

This clone was found once. The junction shows a germline mismatch at one end, possibly a read error. The sample contains more than one DNA sequence encoding this CDR3. The rearrangement joins TRBV5-6 to TRBJ1-1; TRBD1 agrees at 7 bases. The CDR3 contains 14 residues. Germline V gives CDR1 SGHDT, CDR2 YYEEEE. CDR3 sequence: CASSLGGQNTEAFF. CDR3 nucleotide sequence: TGTGCCAGCAGCTTGGGGGGACAGAACACTGAAGCTTTCTTC.

This clone appeared a few times. This rearrangement joins TRBV18 to TRBJ2-1; D gene unclear. V was pared by 5 bases and J by 3 bases, with 14 bases between. Per the germline V gene, CDR1 is KGHSH and CDR2 is LQKENI. CDR3 size: 15 residues. CDR3 coding DNA: TGTGCCAGCTCAGATTCCCAAGACAACTACAATGAGCAGTTCTTC. Translation gives CASSDSQDNYNEQFF.

This clone was found once. V is TRBV28 and J is TRBJ2-3; TRBD1 agrees at 10 bases. V shed 6 bases and J 6 bases; nucleotides not matched to a gene: 6. Germline V gene lookup returns CDR1 MDHEN and CDR2 SYDVKM. CDR3 length: 14 amino acids. The CDR3 DNA sequence: TGTGCCAGCAGAGACCCGGGACAGGGGGATACGCAGTATTTT. The encoded protein is CASRDPGQGDTQYF.

V and J are TRBV11-2 and TRBJ1-4; TRBD1 matches 10 bases. Germline lookup yields CDR1 SGHAT and CDR2 FQNNGV. The J segment lost 3 bases and the V segment lost 4 bases, leaving 5 bases of the junction unmatched. The CDR3 runs to 16 residues. This CDR3 reads CASSYGTGDSNEKLFF. For the CDR3, the DNA is TGTGCCAGCAGCTACGGGACAGGGGATTCTAATGAAAAACTGTTTTTT.

V and J are TRBV5-5 and TRBJ1-2, with TRBD1 as a possible D gene (5 bases). Deletions cut 4 bases from V and 1 base from J, with 14 bases between. The CDR3 is made up of 15 amino acids. Germline-derived CDR1 and CDR2 are SGHKS and YYEKEE (reference sequence). CDR3 in DNA: TGTGCCAGCAGCGGCGGGACCGCCCTTAACTATGGCTACACCTTC. Its protein is CASSGGTALNYGYTF.

The chain is built from TRBV11-3 and TRBJ2-3, with D maybe TRBD2 (6 bases). The V gene's germline CDR1 is SGHNT and CDR2 YENEEA. This CDR3 spans 14 amino acids. Trimming removed 5 bases from V and 1 base from J, with 10 bases in between. This CDR3 is CASSAGGGTDTQYF. CDR3 bases: TGTGCCAGCAGCGCCGGGGGAGGCACAGATACGCAGTATTTT.

The chain carries TRBV7-7 and TRBJ2-5, with TRBD1 as a possible D gene (5 bases). The CDR3 consists of 14 residues. CDR1 SSHAT and CDR2 FNYEAQ come from the germline V gene (reference sequence). V was trimmed by 4 bases and J by 4 bases, leaving 13 bases between them. As DNA, the CDR3 is TGTGCCAGCAGCTCCGGTGCCAGGGCAGAGACCCAGTACTTC. Its protein product is CASSSGARAETQYF.

This chain uses TRBV7-3 with TRBJ2-1, with 8 bases matching TRBD2. The CDR3 consists of 16 residues. Germline loops: CDR1 SGHTA, CDR2 FQGTGA. Trimming removed 2 bases from V and 2 bases from J; junction bases left unmatched: 5. The DNA for the CDR3 is TGTGCCAGCAGCTTAGCTACTAGCGGACCCTACAATGAGCAGTTCTTC. Its translation is CASSLATSGPYNEQFF.

This clone was picked up a small number of times. This chain links TRBV29-1 with TRBJ2-1; TRBD2 aligns across 9 bases. Germline lookup yields CDR1 SQVTM and CDR2 ANQGSEA. CDR3 length: 16 residues. J gave up 4 bases and V 1 base, and 8 bases lay outside the gene matches. CDR3 in DNA: TGCAGCGTTGAAGTTGGTGGTAGCGGGAGATACAATGAGCAGTTCTTC. Protein sequence: CSVEVGGSGRYNEQFF.

The rearrangement uses TRBV6-5 and TRBJ1-1; D not resolved. Germline V lookup: CDR1 MNHEY, CDR2 SVGAGI. The CDR3 spans 13 residues. Trimming removed 6 bases at V and 1 base at J, with 9 bases between. The CDR3 DNA follows: TGTGCCAGCAGGCGGCGGGCGAACACTGAAGCTTTCTTT. Translation: CASRRRANTEAFF.

V usage is TRBV27 and J usage is TRBJ1-1; no firm D call. The CDR3 has 15 residues. V was clipped by 5 bases and J by 1 base, with 14 bases between them. The V gene's germline CDR1 is MNHEY and CDR2 SMNVEV (reference sequence). The CDR3 DNA follows: TGTGCCAGCAGTACCCGGGGTCCAGGGAACACTGAAGCTTTCTTT. It encodes CASSTRGPGNTEAFF.

The genes are TRBV7-3 and TRBJ1-1, with D tentatively TRBD1 (6 bases). Germline V gene sequence: CDR1 SGHTA, CDR2 FQGTGA. V was clipped by 6 bases and J by 5 bases, with 7 bases between them. The CDR3 totals 11 residues. CDR3 protein: CASSRGTEAFF. CDR3 DNA: TGTGCCAGCAGTAGGGGGACTGAAGCTTTCTTT.